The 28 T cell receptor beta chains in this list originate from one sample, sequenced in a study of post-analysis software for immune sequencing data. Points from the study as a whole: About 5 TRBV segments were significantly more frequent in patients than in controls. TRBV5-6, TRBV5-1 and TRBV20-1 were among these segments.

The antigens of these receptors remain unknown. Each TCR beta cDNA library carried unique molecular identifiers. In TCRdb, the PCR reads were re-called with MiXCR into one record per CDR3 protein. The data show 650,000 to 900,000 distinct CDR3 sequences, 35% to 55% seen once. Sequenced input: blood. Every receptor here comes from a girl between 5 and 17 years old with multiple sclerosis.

The CDR3 DNA is TGTGCCAGCCTCGTTAACACAGGGGGCAGTTGGAATCAGCCCCAGCATTTT. Residues: CASLVNTGGSWNQPQHF. The chain uses TRBV28 and TRBJ1-5; 9 nucleotides match TRBD1. The V and J ends lost 8 bases and 4 bases, in that order; junction bases with no gene match: 15. Germline loops: CDR1 MDHEN, CDR2 SYDVKM. The CDR3 is made up of 17 amino acids.

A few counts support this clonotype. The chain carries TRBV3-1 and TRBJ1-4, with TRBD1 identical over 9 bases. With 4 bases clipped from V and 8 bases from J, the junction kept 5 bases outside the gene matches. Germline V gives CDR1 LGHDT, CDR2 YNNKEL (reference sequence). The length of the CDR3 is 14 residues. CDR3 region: CASSPGTGREKLFF. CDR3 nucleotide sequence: TGTGCCAGCAGCCCCGGGACAGGGAGGGAAAAACTGTTTTTT. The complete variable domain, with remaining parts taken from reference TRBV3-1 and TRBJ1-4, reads DTAVSQTPKYLVTQMGNDKSIKCEQNLGHDTMYWYKQDSKKFLKIMFSYNNKELIINETVPNRFSPKSPDKAHLNLHINSLELGDSAVYFCASSPGTGREKLFFGSGTQLSVL.

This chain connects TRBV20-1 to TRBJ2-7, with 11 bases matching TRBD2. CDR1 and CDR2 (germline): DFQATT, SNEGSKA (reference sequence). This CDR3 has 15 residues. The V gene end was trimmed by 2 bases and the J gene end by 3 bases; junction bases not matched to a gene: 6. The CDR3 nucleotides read TGCAGTGCTAGAACGGGACTAGCGGACTACTACGAGCAGTACTTC. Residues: CSARTGLADYYEQYF.

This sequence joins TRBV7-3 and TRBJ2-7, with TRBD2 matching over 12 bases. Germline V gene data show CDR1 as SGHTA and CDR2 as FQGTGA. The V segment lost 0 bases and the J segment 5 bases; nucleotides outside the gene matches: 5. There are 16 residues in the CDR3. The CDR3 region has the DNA TGTGCCAGCAGCTTAACCCCTAGCGGGAGGGTCCACGAGCAGTACTTC. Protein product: CASSLTPSGRVHEQYF.

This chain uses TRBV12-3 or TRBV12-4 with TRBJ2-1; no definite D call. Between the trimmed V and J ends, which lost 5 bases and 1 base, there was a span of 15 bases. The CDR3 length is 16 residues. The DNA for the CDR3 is TGTGCCAGCAGTCCCCCCGGGCATGGGTCCTACAATGAGCAGTTCTTC. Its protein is CASSPPGHGSYNEQFF.

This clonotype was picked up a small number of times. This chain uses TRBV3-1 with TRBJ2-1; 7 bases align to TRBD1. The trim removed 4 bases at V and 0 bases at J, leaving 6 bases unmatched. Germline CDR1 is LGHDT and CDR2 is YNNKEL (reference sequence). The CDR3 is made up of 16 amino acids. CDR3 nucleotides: TGTGCCAGCAGCCCCCCGACAGGGACCTCCTACAATGAGCAGTTCTTC. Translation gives CASSPPTGTSYNEQFF.

The CDR3 is CASSPRPLTGGLTDTQYF. The CDR3 DNA follows: TGTGCCAGCAGCCCGAGACCGTTAACGGGAGGGCTCACAGATACGCAGTATTTT. The J gene is TRBJ2-3, the V gene TRBV7-3, with 8 bases fitting TRBD2. V lost 5 bases to trimming and J lost 2 bases; unmatched junction nucleotides: 15. Germline V CDR1 and CDR2: SGHTA, FQGTGA. The CDR3 spans 18 residues.

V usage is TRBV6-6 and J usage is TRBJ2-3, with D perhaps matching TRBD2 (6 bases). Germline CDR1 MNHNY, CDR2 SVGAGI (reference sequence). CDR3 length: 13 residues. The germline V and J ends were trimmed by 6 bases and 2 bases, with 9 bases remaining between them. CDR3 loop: CASRTDYTDTQYF. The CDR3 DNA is TGTGCCAGCAGGACGGACTACACAGATACGCAGTATTTT.

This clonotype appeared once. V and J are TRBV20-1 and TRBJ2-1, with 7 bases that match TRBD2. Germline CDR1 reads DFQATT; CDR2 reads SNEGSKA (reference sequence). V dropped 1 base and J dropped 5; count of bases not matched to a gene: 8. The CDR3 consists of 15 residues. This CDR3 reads CSARGGRGSHNEQFF. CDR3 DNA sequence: TGCAGTGCTAGAGGCGGGAGAGGGTCCCACAATGAGCAGTTCTTC.

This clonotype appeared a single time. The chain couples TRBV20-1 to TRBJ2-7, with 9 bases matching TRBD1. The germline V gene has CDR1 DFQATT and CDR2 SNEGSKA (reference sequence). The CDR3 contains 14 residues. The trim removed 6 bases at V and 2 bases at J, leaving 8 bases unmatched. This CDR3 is CSATRDRVPYEQYF. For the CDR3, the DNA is TGCAGTGCCACACGGGACAGGGTGCCCTACGAGCAGTACTTC.

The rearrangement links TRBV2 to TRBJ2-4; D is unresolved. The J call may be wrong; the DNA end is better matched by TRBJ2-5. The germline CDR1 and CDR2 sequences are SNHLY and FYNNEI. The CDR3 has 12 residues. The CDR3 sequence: CASSVGKETQYF. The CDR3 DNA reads TGTGCCAGCAGTGTGGGTAAAGAGACCCAGTACTTC.

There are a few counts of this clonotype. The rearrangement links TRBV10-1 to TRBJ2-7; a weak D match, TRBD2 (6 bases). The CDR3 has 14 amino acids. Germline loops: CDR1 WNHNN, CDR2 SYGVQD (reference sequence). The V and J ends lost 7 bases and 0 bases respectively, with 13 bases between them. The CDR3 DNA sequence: TGCGCCAGCACACCAGCGGGCGTCTCCTACGAGCAGTACTTC. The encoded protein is CASTPAGVSYEQYF.

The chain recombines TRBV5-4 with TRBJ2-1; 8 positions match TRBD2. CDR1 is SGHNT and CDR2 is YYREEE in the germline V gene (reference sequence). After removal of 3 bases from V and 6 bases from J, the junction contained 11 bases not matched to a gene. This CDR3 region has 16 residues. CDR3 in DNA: TGTGCCAGCAGCTCCATAACGGGAGGGGGTGTCAATGAGCAGTTCTTC. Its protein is CASSSITGGGVNEQFF.

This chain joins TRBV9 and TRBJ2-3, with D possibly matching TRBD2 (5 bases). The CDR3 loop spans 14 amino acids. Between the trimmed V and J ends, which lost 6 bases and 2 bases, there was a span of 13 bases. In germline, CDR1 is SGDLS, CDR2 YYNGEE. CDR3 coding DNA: TGTGCCAGCAACCCGGACTCGCTCACAGATACGCAGTATTTT. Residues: CASNPDSLTDTQYF.

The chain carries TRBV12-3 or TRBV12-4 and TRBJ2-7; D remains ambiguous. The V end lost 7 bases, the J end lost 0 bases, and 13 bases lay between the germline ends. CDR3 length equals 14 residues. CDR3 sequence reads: CASTERGISYEQYF. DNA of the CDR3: TGTGCCAGCACCGAGAGAGGCATCTCCTACGAGCAGTACTTC.

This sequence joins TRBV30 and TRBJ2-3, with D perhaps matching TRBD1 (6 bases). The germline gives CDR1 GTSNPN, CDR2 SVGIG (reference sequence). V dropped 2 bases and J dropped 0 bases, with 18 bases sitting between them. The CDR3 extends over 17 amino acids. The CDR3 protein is CAWSRAIGQTSTDTQYF. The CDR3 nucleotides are TGTGCCTGGAGTAGGGCCATCGGACAGACCAGCACAGATACGCAGTATTTT.

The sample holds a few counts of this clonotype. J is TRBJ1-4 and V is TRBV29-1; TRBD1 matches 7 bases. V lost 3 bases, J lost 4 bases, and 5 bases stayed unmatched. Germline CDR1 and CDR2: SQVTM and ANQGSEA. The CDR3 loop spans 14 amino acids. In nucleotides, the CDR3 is TGCAGCGTTGATGAGACAGGGAGTAATGAAAAACTGTTTTTT. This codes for CSVDETGSNEKLFF. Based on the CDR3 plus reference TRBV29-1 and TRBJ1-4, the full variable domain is SAVISQKPSRDICQRGTSLTIQCQVDSQVTMMFWYRQQPGQSLTLIATANQGSEATYESGFVIDKFPISRPNLTFSTLTVSNMSPEDSSIYLCSVDETGSNEKLFFGSGTQLSVL.

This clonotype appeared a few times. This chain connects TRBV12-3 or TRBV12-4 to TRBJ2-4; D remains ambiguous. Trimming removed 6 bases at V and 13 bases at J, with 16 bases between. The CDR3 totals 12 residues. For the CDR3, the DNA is TGTGCCAGCAGCCCGTCCCATAGCACCCAGTACTTC. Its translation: CASSPSHSTQYF.

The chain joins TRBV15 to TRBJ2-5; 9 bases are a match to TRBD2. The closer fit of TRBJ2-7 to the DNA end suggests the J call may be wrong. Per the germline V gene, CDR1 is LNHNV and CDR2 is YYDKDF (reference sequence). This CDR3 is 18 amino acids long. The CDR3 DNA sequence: TGTGCCACCAGCAGATACGCCCTAGCGGGATCCCCGGGATACGAGCAGTACTTC. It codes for CATSRYALAGSPGYEQYF.

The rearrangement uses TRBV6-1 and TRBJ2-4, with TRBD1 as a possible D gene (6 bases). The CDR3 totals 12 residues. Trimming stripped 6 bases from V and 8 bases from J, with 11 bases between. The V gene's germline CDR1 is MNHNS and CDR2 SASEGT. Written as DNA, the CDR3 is TGTGCCAGCAGCCCCGAGGGGGACATTCAGTACTTC. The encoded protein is CASSPEGDIQYF.

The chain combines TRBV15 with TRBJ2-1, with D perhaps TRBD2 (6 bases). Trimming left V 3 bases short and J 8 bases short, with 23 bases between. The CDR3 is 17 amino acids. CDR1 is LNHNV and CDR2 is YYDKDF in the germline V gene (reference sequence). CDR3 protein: CATSRAGPGEVGDEQFF. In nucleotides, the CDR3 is TGTGCCACCAGCAGGGCCGGGCCGGGAGAAGTGGGCGATGAGCAGTTCTTC. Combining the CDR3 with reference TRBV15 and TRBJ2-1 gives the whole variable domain DAMVIQNPRYQVTQFGKPVTLSCSQTLNHNVMYWYQQKSSQAPKLLFHYYDKDFNNEADTPDNFQSRRPNTSFCFLDIRSPGLGDTAMYLCATSRAGPGEVGDEQFFGPGTRLTVL.

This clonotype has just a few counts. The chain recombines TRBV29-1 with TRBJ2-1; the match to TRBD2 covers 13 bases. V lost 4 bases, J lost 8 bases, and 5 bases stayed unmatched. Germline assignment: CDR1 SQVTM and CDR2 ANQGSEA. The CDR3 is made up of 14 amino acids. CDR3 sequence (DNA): TGCAGCGTTGTACTAGCGGGAGGGATAGATGAGCAGTTCTTC. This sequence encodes CSVVLAGGIDEQFF.

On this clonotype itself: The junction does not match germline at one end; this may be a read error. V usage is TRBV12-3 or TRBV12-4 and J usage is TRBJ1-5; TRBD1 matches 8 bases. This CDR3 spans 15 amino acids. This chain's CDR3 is CAGSTQGVGNQPQHF. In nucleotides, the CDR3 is TGTGCCGGCAGTACACAGGGGGTCGGCAATCAGCCCCAGCATTTT.

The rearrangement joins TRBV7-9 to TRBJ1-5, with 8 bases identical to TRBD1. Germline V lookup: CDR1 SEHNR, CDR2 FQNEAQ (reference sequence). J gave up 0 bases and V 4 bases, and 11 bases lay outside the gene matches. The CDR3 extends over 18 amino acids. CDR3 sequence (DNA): TGTGCCAGCAGCTCGTCGGGACAGGCGTGGGGTAGCAATCAGCCCCAGCATTTT. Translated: CASSSSGQAWGSNQPQHF.

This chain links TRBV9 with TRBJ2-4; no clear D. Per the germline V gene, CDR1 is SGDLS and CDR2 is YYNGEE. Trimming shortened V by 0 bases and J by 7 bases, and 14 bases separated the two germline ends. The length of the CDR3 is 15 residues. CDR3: CASSVAVGIGNIQYF. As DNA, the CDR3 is TGTGCCAGCAGCGTAGCAGTGGGAATCGGCAACATTCAGTACTTC. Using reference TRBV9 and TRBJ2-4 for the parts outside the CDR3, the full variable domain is DSGVTQTPKHLITATGQRVTLRCSPRSGDLSVYWYQQSLDQGLQFLIQYYNGEERAKGNILERFSAQQFPDLHSELNLSSLELGDSALYFCASSVAVGIGNIQYFGAGTRLSVL.

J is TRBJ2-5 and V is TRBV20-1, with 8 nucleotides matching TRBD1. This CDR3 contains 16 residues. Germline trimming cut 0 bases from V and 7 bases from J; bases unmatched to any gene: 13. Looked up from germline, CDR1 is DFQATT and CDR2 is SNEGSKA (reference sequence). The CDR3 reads CSARDGDRSPGGTQYF. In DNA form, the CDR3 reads TGCAGTGCTAGAGATGGGGACAGGAGCCCAGGGGGGACCCAGTACTTC.

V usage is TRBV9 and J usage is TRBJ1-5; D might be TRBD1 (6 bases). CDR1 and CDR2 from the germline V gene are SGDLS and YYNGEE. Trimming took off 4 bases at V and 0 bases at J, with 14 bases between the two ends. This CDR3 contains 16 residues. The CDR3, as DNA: TGTGCCAGCAGCCGGGGGGGGCAGGCTAGCAATCAGCCCCAGCATTTT. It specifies CASSRGGQASNQPQHF.

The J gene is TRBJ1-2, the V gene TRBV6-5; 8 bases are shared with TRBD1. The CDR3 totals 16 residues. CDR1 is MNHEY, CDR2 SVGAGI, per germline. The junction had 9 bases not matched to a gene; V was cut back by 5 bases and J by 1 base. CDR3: CASSTLTGADNYGYTF. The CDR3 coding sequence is TGTGCCAGCAGTACCCTGACAGGGGCGGATAACTATGGCTACACCTTC.